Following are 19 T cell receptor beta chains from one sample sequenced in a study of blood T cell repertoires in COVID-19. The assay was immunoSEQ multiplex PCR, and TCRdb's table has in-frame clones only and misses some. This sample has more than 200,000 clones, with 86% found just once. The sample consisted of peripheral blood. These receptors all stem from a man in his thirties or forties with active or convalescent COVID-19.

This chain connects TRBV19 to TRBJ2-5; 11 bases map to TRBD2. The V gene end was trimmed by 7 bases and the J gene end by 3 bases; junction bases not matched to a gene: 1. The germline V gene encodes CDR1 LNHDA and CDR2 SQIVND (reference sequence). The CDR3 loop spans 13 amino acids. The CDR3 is CASKLAGEETQYF. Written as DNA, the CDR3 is TGTGCCAGTAAACTAGCGGGAGAAGAGACCCAGTACTTC.

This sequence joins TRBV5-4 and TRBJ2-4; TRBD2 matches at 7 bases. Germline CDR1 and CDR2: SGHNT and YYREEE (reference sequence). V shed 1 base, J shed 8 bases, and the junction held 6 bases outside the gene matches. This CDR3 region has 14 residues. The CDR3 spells CASSLREVVDIQYF. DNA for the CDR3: TGTGCCAGCAGCTTGCGGGAGGTTGTCGACATTCAGTACTTC.

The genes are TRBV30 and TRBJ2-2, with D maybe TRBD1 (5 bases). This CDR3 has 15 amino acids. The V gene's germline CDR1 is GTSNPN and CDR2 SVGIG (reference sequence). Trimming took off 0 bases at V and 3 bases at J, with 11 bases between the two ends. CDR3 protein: CAWSVAGLDTGELFF. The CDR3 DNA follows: TGTGCCTGGAGTGTAGCAGGGTTGGACACCGGGGAGCTGTTTTTT.

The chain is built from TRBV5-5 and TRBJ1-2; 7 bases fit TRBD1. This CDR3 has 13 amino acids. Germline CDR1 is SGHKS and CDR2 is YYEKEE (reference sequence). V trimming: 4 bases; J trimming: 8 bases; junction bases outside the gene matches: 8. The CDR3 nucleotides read TGTGCCAGCAGCCGGCAGACAGGGACCGGCTACACCTTC. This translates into CASSRQTGTGYTF.

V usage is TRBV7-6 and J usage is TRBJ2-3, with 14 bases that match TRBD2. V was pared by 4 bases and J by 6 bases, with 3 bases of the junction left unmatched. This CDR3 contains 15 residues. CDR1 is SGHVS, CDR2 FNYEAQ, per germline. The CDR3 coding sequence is TGTGCCAGCAGCTCGACTAGCGGGGGGGTTGATACGCAGTATTTT. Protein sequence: CASSSTSGGVDTQYF.

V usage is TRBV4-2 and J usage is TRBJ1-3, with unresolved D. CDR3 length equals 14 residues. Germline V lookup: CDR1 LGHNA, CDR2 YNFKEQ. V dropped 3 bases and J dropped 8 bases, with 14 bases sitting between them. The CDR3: CASSQPLRSDTIYF. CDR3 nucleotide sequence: TGTGCCAGCAGCCAGCCCCTACGTAGCGACACCATATATTTT.

In nucleotides, the CDR3 is TGTGCCTGCCAGGACAGCCCGGATCAGCCCCAGCATTTT. It yields the protein CACQDSPDQPQHF. The rearrangement links TRBV30 to TRBJ1-5; perhaps TRBD1 as D (6 bases). The CDR3 contains 13 residues. Germline values: CDR1 GTSNPN, CDR2 SVGIG (reference sequence). V was pared by 6 bases and J by 5 bases, with 14 bases between. The variable domain in full, completed from reference TRBV30 and TRBJ1-5, reads SQTIHQWPATLVQPVGSPLSLECTVEGTSNPNLYWYRQAAGRGLQLLFYSVGIGQISSEVPQNLSASRPQDRQFILSSKKLLLSDSGFYLCACQDSPDQPQHFGDGTRLSIL.

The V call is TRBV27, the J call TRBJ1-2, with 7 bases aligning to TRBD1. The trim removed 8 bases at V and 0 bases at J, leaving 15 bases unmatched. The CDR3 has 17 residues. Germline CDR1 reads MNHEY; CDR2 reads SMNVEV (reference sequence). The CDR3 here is CASGSLFWDRPNYGYTF. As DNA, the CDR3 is TGTGCCAGCGGCTCTCTTTTTTGGGACAGACCTAACTATGGCTACACCTTC.

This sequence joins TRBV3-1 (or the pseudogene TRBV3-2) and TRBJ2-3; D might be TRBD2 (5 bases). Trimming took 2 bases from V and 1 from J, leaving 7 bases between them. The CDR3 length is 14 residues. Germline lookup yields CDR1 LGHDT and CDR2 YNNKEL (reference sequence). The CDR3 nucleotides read TGTGCCAGCAGCCAACTAGCAGGCACAGATACGCAGTATTTT. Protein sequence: CASSQLAGTDTQYF.

This CDR3 is CASSYSPSDNEQYF. The CDR3 DNA follows: TGTGCCAGCAGTTACTCCCCCTCGGACAACGAGCAGTACTTC. The genes are TRBV6-5 and TRBJ2-7; weak D call: TRBD1 (5 bases). Trimming removed 0 bases at V and 5 bases at J, with 11 bases between. Germline values: CDR1 MNHEY, CDR2 SVGAGI. CDR3 length equals 14 residues.

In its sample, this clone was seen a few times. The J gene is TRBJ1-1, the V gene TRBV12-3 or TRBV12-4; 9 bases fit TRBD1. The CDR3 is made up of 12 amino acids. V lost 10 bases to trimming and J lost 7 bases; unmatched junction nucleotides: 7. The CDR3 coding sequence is TGTGCCACCAAGGGACAGGGCCTTGAAGCTTTCTTT. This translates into CATKGQGLEAFF.

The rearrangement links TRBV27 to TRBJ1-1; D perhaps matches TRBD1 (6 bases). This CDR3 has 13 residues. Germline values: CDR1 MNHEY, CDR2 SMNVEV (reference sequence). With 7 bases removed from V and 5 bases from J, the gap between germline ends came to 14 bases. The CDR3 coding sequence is TGTGCCAGCACTGAGGGGGTGGGAACTGAAGCTTTCTTT. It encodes CASTEGVGTEAFF.

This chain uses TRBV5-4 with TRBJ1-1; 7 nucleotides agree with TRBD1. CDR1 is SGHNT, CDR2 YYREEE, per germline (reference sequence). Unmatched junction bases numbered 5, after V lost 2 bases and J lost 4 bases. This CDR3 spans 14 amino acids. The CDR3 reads CASSFSRGSTEAFF. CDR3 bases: TGTGCCAGCAGCTTCAGCAGGGGGTCCACTGAAGCTTTCTTT.

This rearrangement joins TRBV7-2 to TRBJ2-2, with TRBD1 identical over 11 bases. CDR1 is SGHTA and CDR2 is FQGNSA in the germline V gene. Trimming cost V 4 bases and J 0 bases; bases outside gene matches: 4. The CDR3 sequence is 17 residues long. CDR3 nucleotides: TGTGCCAGCAGCTCCCGGACAGGGGGCTCGAACACCGGGGAGCTGTTTTTT. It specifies CASSSRTGGSNTGELFF. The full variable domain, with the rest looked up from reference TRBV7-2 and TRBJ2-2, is GAGVSQSPSNKVTEKGKDVELRCDPISGHTALYWYRQSLGQGLEFLIYFQGNSAPDKSGLPSDRFSAERTGGSVSTLTIQRTQQEDSAVYLCASSSRTGGSNTGELFFGEGSRLTVL.

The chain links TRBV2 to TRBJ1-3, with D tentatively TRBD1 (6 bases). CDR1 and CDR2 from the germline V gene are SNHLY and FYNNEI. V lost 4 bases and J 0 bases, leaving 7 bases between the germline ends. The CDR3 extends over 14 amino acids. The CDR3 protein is CASSVGGSGNTIYF. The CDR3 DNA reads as TGTGCCAGCAGTGTAGGGGGCTCTGGAAACACCATATATTTT.

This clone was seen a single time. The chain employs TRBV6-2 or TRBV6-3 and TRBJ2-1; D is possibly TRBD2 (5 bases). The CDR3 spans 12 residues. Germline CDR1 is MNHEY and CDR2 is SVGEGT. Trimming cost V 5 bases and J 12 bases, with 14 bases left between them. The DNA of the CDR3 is TGTGCCAGCAGTCTAGACGAGGGCGGGCAGTTCTTC. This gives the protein CASSLDEGGQFF.

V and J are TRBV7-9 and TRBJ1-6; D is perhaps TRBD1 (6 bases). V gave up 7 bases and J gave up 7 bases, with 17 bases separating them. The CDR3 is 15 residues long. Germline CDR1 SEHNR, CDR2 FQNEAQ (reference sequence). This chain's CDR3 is CASNPVGGLNSPLHF. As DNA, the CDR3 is TGTGCCAGCAACCCCGTAGGGGGTTTAAATTCACCCCTCCACTTT.

The CDR3 loop reads CASIQGGNTEAFF. DNA of the CDR3: TGTGCCTCGATACAAGGCGGGAACACTGAAGCTTTCTTT. The V and J genes are TRBV19 and TRBJ1-1; the D is unclear. In germline, CDR1 is LNHDA, CDR2 SQIVND (reference sequence). Trimming shortened V by 11 bases and J by 1 base, and 14 bases separated the two germline ends. CDR3 length equals 13 residues.

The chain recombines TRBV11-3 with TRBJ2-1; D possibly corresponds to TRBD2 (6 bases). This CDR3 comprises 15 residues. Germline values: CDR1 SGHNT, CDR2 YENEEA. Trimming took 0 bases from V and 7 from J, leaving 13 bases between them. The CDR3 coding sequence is TGTGCCAGCAGCTTAGAGGCGGGACTTTTGAATGAGCAGTTCTTC. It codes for CASSLEAGLLNEQFF.